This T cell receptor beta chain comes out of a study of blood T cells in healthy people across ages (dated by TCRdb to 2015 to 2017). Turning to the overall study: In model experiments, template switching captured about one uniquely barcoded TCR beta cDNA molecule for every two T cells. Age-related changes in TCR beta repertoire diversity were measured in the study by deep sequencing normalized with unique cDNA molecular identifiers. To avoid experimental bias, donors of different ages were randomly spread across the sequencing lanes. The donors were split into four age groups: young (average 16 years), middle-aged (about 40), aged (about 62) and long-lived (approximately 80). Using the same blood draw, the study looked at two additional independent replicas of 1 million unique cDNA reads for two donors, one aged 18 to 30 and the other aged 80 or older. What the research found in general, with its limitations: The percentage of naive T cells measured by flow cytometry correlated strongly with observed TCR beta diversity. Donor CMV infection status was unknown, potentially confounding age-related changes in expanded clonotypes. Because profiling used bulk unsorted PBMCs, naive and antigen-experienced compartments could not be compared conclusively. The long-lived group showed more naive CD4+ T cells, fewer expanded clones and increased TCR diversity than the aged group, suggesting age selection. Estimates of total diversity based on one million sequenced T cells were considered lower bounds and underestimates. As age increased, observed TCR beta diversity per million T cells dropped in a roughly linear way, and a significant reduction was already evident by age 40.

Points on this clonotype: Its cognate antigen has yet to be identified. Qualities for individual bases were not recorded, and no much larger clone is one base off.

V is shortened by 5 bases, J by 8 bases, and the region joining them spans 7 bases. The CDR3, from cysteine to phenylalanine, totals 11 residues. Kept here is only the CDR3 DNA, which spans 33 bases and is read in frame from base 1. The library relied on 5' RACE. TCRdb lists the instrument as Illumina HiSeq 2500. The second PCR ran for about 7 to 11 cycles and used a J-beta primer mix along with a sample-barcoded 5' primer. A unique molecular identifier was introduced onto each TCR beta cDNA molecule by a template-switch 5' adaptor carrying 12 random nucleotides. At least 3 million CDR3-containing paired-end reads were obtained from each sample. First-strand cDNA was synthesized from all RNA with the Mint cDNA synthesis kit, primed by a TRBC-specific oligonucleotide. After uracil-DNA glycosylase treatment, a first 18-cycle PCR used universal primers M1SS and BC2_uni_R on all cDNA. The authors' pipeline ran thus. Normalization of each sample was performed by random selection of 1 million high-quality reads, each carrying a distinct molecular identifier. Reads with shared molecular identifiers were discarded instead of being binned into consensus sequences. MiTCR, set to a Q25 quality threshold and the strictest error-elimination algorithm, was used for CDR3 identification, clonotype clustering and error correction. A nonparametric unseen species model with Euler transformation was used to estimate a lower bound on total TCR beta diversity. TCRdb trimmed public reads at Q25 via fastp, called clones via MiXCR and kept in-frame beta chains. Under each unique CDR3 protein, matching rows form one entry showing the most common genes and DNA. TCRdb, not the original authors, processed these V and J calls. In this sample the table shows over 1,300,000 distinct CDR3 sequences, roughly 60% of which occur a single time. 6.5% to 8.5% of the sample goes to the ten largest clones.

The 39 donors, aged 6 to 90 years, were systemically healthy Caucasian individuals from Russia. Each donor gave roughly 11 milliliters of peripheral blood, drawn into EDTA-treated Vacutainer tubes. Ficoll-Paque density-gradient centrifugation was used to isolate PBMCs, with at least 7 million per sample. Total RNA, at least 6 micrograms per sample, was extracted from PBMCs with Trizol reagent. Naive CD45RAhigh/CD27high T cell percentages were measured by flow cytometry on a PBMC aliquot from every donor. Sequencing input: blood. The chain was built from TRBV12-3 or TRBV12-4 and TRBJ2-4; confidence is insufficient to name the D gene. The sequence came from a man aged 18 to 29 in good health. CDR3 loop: CASSDDDIQYF. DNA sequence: TGTGCCAGCAGTGATGATGACATTCAGTACTTC.